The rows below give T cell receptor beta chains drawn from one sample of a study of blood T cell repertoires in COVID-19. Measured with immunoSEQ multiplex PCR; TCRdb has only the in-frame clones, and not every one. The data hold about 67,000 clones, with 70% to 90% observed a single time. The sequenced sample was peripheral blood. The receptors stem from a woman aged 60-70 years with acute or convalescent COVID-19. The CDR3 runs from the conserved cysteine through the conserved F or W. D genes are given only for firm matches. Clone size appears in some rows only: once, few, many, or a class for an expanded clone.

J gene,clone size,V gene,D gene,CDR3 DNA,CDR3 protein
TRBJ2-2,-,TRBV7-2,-,TGTGCCAGCAGCTTAGGGACAGTGAACACCGGGGAGCTGTTTTTT,CASSLGTVNTGELFF
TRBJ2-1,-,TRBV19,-,TGTGCCAGTAGTATATCAGGGAACAATGAGCAGTTCTTC,CASSISGNNEQFF
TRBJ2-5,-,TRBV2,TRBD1,TGTGCCAGCAAAGGACAGGGGGCTGAGACCCAGTACTTC,CASKGQGAETQYF
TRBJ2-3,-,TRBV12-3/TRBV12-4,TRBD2,TGTGCCAGCAGACTAGCGGGCGGCTATACGCAGTATTTT,CASRLAGGYTQYF
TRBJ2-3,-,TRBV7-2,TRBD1,TGTGCCAGCAGCAGACAGGGTTTGATCACAGATACGCAGTATTTT,CASSRQGLITDTQYF
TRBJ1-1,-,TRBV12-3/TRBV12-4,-,TGTGCCAGCAGTTTTAGAACTCAGGGAAAAGCTTTCTTT,CASSFRTQGKAFF
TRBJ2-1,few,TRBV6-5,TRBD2,TGTGCCAGCAGGCGGGAGGGTGGCAATGAGCAGTTCTTC,CASRREGGNEQFF
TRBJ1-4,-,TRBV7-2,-,TGTGCCAGCAGTTCGACAGGACCTAATGAAAAACTGTTTTTT,CASSSTGPNEKLFF
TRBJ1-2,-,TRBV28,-,TGTGCCAGCAGCCGGGAAAGGCGACAGGAAACTAACTATGGCTACACCTTC,CASSRERRQETNYGYTF
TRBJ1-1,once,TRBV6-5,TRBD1,TGTGCCAGCAGCGCCCGGGACAGCATGAACACTGAAGCTTTCTTT,CASSARDSMNTEAFF
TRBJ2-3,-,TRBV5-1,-,TGCGCCAGCAGCCCCACCGGATTGGGCATCGCCACAGATACGCAGTATTTT,CASSPTGLGIATDTQYF
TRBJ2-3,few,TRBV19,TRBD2,TGTGCCAGTAGTATTGAGCGGGGGAGCACAGATACGCAGTATTTT,CASSIERGSTDTQYF
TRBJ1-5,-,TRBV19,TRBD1,TGTGCCAGTAGTAGAGAGGGGGCAGATCAGCCCCAGCATTTT,CASSREGADQPQHF
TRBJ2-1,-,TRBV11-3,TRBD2,TGTGCCAGCAAGGGTAGCGGGAGCTATGAGCAGTTCTTC,CASKGSGSYEQFF
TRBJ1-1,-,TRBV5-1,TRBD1,TGCGCCAGCGCTCCCGGGACAGGGGGCGGCGGTTGGAACACTGAAGCTTTCTTT,CASAPGTGGGGWNTEAFF
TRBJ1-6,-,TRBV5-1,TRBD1,TGCGCCAGCAGCTTGGCAGGGGGCGGTTCACCCCTCCACTTT,CASSLAGGGSPLHF
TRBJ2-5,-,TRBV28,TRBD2,TGTGCCAGCAGACTAGCGGGGCTGGGTTCATTTTCAGAGACCCAGTACTTC,CASRLAGLGSFSETQYF
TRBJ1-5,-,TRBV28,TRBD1,TGTGCCAGCAGTCCACGGACAGGGGCCGGAAATCAGCCCCAGCATTTT,CASSPRTGAGNQPQHF
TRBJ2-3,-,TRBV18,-,TGTGCCAGCCGGGACACAGATACGCAGTATTTT,CASRDTDTQYF
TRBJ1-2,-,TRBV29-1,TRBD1,TGCAGCGTTAGACAGGGATACTATGGCTACACCTTC,CSVRQGYYGYTF
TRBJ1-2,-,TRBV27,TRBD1,TGTGCCAGCAAACCCTATTCCAGACAGGGTCGGAATGGCTACACCTTC,CASKPYSRQGRNGYTF
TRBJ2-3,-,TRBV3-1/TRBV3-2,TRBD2,TGTGCCAGCAGCCCACAGCTAGCGGAGAGCACAGATACGCAGTATTTT,CASSPQLAESTDTQYF
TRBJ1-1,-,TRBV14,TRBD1,TGTGCCAGCAGCCAAGATAAGACAGGGGCAACTGAAGCTTTCTTT,CASSQDKTGATEAFF
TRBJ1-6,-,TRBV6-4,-,TGTGCCAGCAGTGATGCGCCGTCCCTAAGAACGGAGGCCCTCCACTTT,CASSDAPSLRTEALHF
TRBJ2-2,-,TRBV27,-,TGTGCCAGCAGTTTTAGCGGCAGAACGAACACCGGGGAGCTGTTTTTT,CASSFSGRTNTGELFF
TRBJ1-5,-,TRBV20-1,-,TGCAGTGCTAGTCACCCACAGGGCTTACAGCCCCAGCATTTT,CSASHPQGLQPQHF
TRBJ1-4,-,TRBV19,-,TGTGCCAGTAGTGCCTTGACAGCAACTAATGAAAAACTGTTTTTT,CASSALTATNEKLFF
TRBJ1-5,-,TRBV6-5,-,TGTGCCAGCAGTAGACAGCGCGGTCAGCCCCAGCATTTT,CASSRQRGQPQHF
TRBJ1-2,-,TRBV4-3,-,TGCGCCAGCAGCCAAGGGGAGGGAAGGGGTTGGGGTGGCTACACCTTC,CASSQGEGRGWGGYTF
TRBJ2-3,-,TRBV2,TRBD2,TGTGCCAGCAGTCGAGCGGGACTGGCAGATACGCAGTATTTT,CASSRAGLADTQYF
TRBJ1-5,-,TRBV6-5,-,TGTGCCAGCAGCCCCTGGGGGGACGCCCAGCCCCAGCATTTT,CASSPWGDAQPQHF
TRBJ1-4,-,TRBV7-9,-,TGTGCCAGCAGCGGGGGGAACGAAAAACTGTTTTTT,CASSGGNEKLFF